One sample yielded the 9 T cell receptor beta chains listed below, sequenced in a study of cytotoxic CD8 clonotypes in ibrutinib-treated CLL. Method: immunoSEQ multiplex PCR; TCRdb's copy keeps in-frame clones and lacks some. Of around 200,000 clones in the sample, more than 70% were seen once. The input for sequencing was PBMCs, taken after 12 months of ibrutinib treatment. All receptors derive from a human donor with chronic lymphocytic leukemia.

The rearrangement links TRBV27 to TRBJ2-5; possibly TRBD2 for D (5 bases). The CDR3 covers 14 residues. V lost 6 bases to trimming and J lost 7 bases, with 18 bases between them. The germline V gene has CDR1 MNHEY and CDR2 SMNVEV (reference sequence). The CDR3 nucleotides are TGTGCCAGCAGCCCAAGCCGGACCGCGGGGACCCAGTACTTC. Its protein is CASSPSRTAGTQYF.

This rearrangement joins TRBV29-1 to TRBJ2-7; weak D call: TRBD1 (6 bases). This CDR3 is built from 12 residues. V was trimmed by 6 bases and J by 0 bases, leaving 9 bases between them. The V gene's germline CDR1 is SQVTM and CDR2 ANQGSEA. The CDR3 nucleotides are TGCAGCGTCCGGACAGACTCCTACGAGCAGTACTTC. Residues: CSVRTDSYEQYF.

This chain uses TRBV6-1 with TRBJ1-1; no definite D call. The germline gives CDR1 MNHNS, CDR2 SASEGT. V lost 8 bases and J lost 5, with 12 bases in between. This CDR3 contains 12 residues. CDR3 in amino acids: CASSFPETEAFF. For the CDR3, the DNA is TGTGCCAGCTCCTTCCCGGAGACTGAAGCTTTCTTT.

This chain uses TRBV15 with TRBJ2-2, with D tentatively TRBD2 (6 bases). Per the germline V gene, CDR1 is LNHNV and CDR2 is YYDKDF (reference sequence). This CDR3 has 16 residues. V was trimmed by 1 base and J by 5 bases, leaving 14 bases between them. The CDR3 DNA follows: TGTGCCACCAGCAGAGGGGACTCCGCCCCAACCGGGGAGCTGTTTTTT. It is translated as CATSRGDSAPTGELFF.

The J gene is TRBJ2-6, the V gene TRBV4-1, with a possible D match to TRBD2 (5 bases). This CDR3 has 15 amino acids. CDR1 is MGHRA and CDR2 is YSYEKL in the germline V gene. V lost 3 bases, J lost 3 bases, and 9 bases lay in between. The CDR3 protein is CASSHGEGGANVLTF. In nucleotides, the CDR3 is TGCGCCAGCAGCCACGGAGAGGGTGGGGCCAACGTCCTGACTTTC.

CDR3 nucleotide sequence: TGTGCCAGCAGCCCCTGGGATTCATATGGCTACACCTTC. Encoded protein: CASSPWDSYGYTF. The chain links TRBV9 to TRBJ1-2, with D hard to call. Trimming cost V 4 bases and J 5 bases, with 12 bases left between them. Per the germline V gene, CDR1 is SGDLS and CDR2 is YYNGEE. CDR3 size: 13 residues. The full variable domain, with the rest looked up from reference TRBV9 and TRBJ1-2, is DSGVTQTPKHLITATGQRVTLRCSPRSGDLSVYWYQQSLDQGLQFLIQYYNGEERAKGNILERFSAQQFPDLHSELNLSSLELGDSALYFCASSPWDSYGYTFGSGTRLTVV.

The CDR3 region has the DNA TGCAGTGCAACATGGCTAGCTCAGGAGTATTTT. Residues: CSATWLAQEYF. The V call is TRBV20-1, the J call TRBJ2-3, with TRBD2 as a possible D gene (5 bases). This CDR3 is built from 11 residues. Germline V gene data show CDR1 as DFQATT and CDR2 as SNEGSKA (reference sequence). V shed 6 bases and J shed 13 bases, with 17 bases lying between them.

The chain recombines TRBV25-1 with TRBJ1-2, with D possibly being TRBD1 (5 bases). This CDR3 spans 14 amino acids. Trimming left V 3 bases short and J 2 bases short, with 10 bases between. Germline CDR1 reads MGHDK; CDR2 reads SYGVNS. In DNA, the CDR3 is TGTGCCAGCAGTGACGGGGGAGGGAACTATGGCTACACCTTC. Its protein is CASSDGGGNYGYTF.

The chain uses TRBV29-1 and TRBJ2-1; D remains unclear. Germline V lookup: CDR1 SQVTM, CDR2 ANQGSEA. The V and J ends lost 2 bases and 0 bases respectively, with 8 bases between them. This CDR3 comprises 14 residues. In DNA form, the CDR3 reads TGCAGCGTTGAATTCGGAAGCTCCTACAATGAGCAGTTCTTC. Translation gives CSVEFGSSYNEQFF.